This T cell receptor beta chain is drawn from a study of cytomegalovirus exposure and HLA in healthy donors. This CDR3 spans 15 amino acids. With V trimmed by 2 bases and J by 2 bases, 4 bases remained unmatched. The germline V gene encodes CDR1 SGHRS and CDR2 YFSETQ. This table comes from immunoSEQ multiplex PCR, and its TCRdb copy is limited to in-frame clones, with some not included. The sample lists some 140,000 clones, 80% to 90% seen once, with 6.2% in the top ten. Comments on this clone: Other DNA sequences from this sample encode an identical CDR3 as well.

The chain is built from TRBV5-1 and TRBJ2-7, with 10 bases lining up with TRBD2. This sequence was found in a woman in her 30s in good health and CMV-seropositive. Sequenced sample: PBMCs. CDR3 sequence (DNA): TGCGCCAGCAGCTTACTAGCGGGGTCAACCTACGAGCAGTACTTC. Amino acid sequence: CASSLLAGSTYEQYF. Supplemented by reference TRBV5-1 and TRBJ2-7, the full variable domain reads KAGVTQTPRYLIKTRGQQVTLSCSPISGHRSVSWYQQTPGQGLQFLFEYFSETQRNKGNFPGRFSGRQFSNSRSEMNVSTLELGDSALYLCASSLLAGSTYEQYFGPGTRLTVT.